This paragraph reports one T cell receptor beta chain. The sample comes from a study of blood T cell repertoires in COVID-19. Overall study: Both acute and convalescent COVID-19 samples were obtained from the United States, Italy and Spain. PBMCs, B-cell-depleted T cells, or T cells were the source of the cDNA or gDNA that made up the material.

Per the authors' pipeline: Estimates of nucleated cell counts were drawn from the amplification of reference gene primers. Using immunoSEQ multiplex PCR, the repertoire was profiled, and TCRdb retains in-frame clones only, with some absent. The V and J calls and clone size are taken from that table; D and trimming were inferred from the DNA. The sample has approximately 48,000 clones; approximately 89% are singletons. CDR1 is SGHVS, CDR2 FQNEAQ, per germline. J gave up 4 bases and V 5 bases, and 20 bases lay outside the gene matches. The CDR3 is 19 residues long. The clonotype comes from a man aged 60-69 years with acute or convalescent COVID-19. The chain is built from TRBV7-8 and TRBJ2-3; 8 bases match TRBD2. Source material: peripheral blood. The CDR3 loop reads CASSPPQRERHFSPDTQYF. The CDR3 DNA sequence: TGTGCCAGCAGCCCCCCCCAGCGGGAGAGACATTTTAGCCCAGATACGCAGTATTTT. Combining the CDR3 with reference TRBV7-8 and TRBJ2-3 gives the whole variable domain GAGVSQSPRYKVAKRGQDVALRCDPISGHVSLFWYQQALGQGPEFLTYFQNEAQLDKSGLPSDRFFAERPEGSVSTLKIQRTQQEDSAVYLCASSPPQRERHFSPDTQYFGPGTRLTVL.